This T cell receptor beta chain was identified during a study of blood T cells in healthy people across ages. With a J-beta primer mix and a sample-barcoded 5' primer, a second PCR ran roughly 6 to 12 cycles. All cDNA molecules were each tagged by a template-switch adaptor with 12 random nucleotides. TCRdb reanalysed the 5' RACE reads using MiXCR and keeps one entry per CDR3 protein. The sample records about 930,000 distinct CDR3 sequences, 25% to 30% being singletons. Germline V gene lookup returns CDR1 ENHRY and CDR2 SYGVKD. The CDR3 runs to 19 residues. Trimming removed 5 bases from V and 5 bases from J, with 28 bases in between. These data are also associated with another study on T cells of mothers and their children. From that study: Donation came from a few healthy Caucasian mothers together with their six children.

The sample consisted of blood. The chain links TRBV10-3 to TRBJ2-1, with D possibly being TRBD1 (8 bases). The clonotype originates from a woman between 40 and 50 years old in good health. In nucleotides, the CDR3 is TGTGCCATCAGTTTTATCACCTTAACGCAGGGGGCGGGGGACAATGAGCAGTTCTTC. This codes for CAISFITLTQGAGDNEQFF.